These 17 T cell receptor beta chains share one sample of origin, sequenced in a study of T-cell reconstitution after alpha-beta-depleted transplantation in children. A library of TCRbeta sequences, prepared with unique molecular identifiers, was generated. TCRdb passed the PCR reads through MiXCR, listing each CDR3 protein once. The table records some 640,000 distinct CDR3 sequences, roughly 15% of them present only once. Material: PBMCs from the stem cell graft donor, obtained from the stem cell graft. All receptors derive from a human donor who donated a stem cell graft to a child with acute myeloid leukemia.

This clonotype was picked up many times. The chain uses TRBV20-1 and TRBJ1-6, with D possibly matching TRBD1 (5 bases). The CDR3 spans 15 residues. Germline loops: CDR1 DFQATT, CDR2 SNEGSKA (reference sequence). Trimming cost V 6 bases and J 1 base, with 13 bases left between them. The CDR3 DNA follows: TGCAGTGCCGCCGGAGGGGAATCCTATAATTCACCCCTCCACTTT. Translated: CSAAGGESYNSPLHF.

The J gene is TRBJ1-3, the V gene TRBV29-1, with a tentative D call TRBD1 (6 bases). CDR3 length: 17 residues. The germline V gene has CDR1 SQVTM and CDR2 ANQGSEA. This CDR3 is CAGSTRGASVPGNTIYF. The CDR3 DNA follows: TGCGCAGGGTCCACTCGGGGGGCTTCCGTCCCTGGAAACACCATATATTTT.

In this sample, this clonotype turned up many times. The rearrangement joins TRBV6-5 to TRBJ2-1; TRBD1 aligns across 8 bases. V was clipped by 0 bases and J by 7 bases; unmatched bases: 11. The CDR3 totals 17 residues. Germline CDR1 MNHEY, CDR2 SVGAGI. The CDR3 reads CASSYSDRGPFGNEQFF. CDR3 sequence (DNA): TGTGCCAGCAGTTACTCCGACAGGGGACCCTTTGGGAATGAGCAGTTCTTC.

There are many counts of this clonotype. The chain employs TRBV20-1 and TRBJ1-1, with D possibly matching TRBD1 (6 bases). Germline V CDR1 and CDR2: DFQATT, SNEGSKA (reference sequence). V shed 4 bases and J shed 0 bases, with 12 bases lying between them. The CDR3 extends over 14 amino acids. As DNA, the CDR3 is TGCAGTGCTACGGTAGGACAGTTGAACACTGAAGCTTTCTTT. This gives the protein CSATVGQLNTEAFF.

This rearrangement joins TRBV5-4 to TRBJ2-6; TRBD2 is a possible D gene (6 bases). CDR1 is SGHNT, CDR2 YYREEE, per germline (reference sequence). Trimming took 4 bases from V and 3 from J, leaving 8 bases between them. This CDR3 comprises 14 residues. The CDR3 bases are TGTGCCAGCAGCCGGAGGGGTGGGGCCAACGTCCTGACTTTC. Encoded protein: CASSRRGGANVLTF.

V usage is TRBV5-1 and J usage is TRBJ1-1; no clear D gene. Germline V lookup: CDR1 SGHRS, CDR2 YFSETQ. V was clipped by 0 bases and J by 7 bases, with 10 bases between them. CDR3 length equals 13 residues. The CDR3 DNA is TGCGCCAGCAGCTTGGAGGACGGCCTTGAAGCTTTCTTT. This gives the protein CASSLEDGLEAFF.

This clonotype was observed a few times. For the CDR3, the DNA is TGTGCCAGCAGCTTAGGGGGGTTCGGGGCTCCTATCTCCGTC. Its protein is CASSLGGFGAPISV. This chain joins TRBV7-9 and TRBJ2-7, with D perhaps TRBD1 or TRBD2 (5 bases each). The CDR3 extends over 14 amino acids. Germline loops: CDR1 SEHNR, CDR2 FQNEAQ (reference sequence).

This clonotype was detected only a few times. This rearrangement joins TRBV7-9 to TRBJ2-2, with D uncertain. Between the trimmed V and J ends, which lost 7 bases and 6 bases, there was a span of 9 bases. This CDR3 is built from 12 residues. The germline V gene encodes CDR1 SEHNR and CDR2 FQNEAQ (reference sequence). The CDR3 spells CASTPEAGELFF. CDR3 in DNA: TGTGCCAGCACCCCCGAGGCCGGGGAGCTGTTTTTT.

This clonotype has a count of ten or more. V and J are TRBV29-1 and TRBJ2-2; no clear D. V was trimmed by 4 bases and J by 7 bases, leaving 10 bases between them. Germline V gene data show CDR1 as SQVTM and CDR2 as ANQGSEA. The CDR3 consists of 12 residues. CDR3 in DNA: TGCAGCGTTGGATTGAGGCGCGGGGAGCTGTTTTTT. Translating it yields CSVGLRRGELFF.

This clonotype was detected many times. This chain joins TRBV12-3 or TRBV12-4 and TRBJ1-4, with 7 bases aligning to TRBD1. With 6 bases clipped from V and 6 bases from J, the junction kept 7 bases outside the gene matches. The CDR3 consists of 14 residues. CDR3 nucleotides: TGTGCCAGCAGACCGGACAGGTCCCATGAAAAACTGTTTTTT. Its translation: CASRPDRSHEKLFF.

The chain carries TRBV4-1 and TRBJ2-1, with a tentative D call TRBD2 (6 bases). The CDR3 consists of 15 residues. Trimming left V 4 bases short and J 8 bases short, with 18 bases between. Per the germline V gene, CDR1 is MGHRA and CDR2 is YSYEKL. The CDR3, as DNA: TGCGCCAGCAGCCGGGGACTGCTCCGAGGCGATGAGCAGTTCTTC. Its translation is CASSRGLLRGDEQFF.

In nucleotides, the CDR3 is TGTGCCAGCAGTTTTCAGCCAGGTAGTAATCAGCCCCAGCATTTT. This translates into CASSFQPGSNQPQHF. This chain uses TRBV12-3 or TRBV12-4 with TRBJ1-5; no definite D call. V was pared by 3 bases and J by 4 bases, with 13 bases between. There are 15 residues in the CDR3.

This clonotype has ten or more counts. CDR3 loop: CSVEEGLNYGYTF. DNA for the CDR3: TGCAGCGTTGAAGAGGGGCTAAACTATGGCTACACCTTC. The chain has TRBV29-1 and TRBJ1-2; possible D gene TRBD1, 5 bases. This CDR3 comprises 13 residues. Germline V gene lookup returns CDR1 SQVTM and CDR2 ANQGSEA. Trimming took off 0 bases at V and 2 bases at J, with 7 bases between the two ends.

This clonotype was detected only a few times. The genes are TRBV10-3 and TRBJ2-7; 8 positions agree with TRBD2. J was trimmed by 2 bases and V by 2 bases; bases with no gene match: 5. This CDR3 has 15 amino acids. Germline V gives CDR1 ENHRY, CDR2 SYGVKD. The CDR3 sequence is CAISETGGGTYEQYF. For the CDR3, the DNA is TGTGCCATCAGTGAGACCGGGGGGGGTACCTACGAGCAGTACTTC.

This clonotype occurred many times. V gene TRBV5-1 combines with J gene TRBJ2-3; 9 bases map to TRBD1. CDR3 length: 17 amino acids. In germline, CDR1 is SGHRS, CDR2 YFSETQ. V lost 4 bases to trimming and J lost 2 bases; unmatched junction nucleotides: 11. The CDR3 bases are TGCGCCAGCAGCGTGGGACAGGGTTTGGCTAACACAGATACGCAGTATTTT. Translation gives CASSVGQGLANTDTQYF.

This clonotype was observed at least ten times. This chain's CDR3 is CASSSGTSGELFF. The CDR3 nucleotides are TGTGCCAGCAGTTCCGGGACGTCGGGGGAGCTGTTTTTT. The rearrangement links TRBV12-3 or TRBV12-4 to TRBJ2-2; TRBD1 or TRBD2 may be the D gene (5 bases each). This CDR3 region has 13 residues. V was clipped by 4 bases and J by 8 bases, with 11 bases between them.

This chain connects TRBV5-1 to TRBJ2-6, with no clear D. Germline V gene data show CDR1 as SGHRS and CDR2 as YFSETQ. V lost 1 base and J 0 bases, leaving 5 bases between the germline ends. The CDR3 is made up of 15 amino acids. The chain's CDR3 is CASSLTLSGANVLTF. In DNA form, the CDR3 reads TGCGCCAGCAGCTTGACACTCTCTGGGGCCAACGTCCTGACTTTC.